Following are 23 T cell receptor beta chains from one sample sequenced in a study of shared clonotypes between healthy human individuals. Clones were sequenced by immunoSEQ multiplex PCR, and TCRdb holds only the in-frame ones, with some missing. The repertoire holds around 2.3 million clones, with nearly 97% as singletons. Input material: naive CD4+ T cells sorted from blood. Specified subset: CD45RA+ positively selected. These receptors all stem from a man between 18 and 29 years old in good health.

CDR3 in amino acids: CASSQDKVIGTYGYTF. In DNA form, the CDR3 reads TGCGCCAGCAGCCAAGATAAGGTCATAGGTACCTATGGCTACACCTTC. The rearrangement uses TRBV4-1 and TRBJ1-2; D unresolved. The V end was cut by 0 bases, the J end by 4 bases, with 15 bases between. The CDR3 has 16 amino acids. Germline values: CDR1 MGHRA, CDR2 YSYEKL.

The chain has TRBV27 and TRBJ2-5; D gene unclear. Trimming cost V 5 bases and J 5 bases, with 21 bases left between them. Germline V gene lookup returns CDR1 MNHEY and CDR2 SMNVEV (reference sequence). The CDR3 length is 16 residues. In DNA form, the CDR3 reads TGTGCCAGCAGTCAGAGTACACCCGTGTTATCTGAGACCCAGTACTTC. Protein: CASSQSTPVLSETQYF.

This chain uses TRBV7-2 with TRBJ1-5; 7 bases fit TRBD1. Germline V gives CDR1 SGHTA, CDR2 FQGNSA. The CDR3 extends over 15 amino acids. V dropped 1 base and J dropped 6; count of bases not matched to a gene: 6. The CDR3 nucleotides are TGTGCCAGCAGCTTAGGGGACAGCGGGGGTCAGCCCCAGCATTTT. It encodes CASSLGDSGGQPQHF.

CDR3 in amino acids: CASSLRGLYLFTDTQYF. The CDR3, as DNA: TGTGCCAGCAGCTTGCGCGGGTTATATCTGTTCACAGATACGCAGTATTTT. V and J are TRBV5-6 and TRBJ2-3, with a possible D match to TRBD2 (5 bases). The germline V and J ends were trimmed by 1 base and 2 bases, with 17 bases remaining between them. From germline, CDR1 is SGHDT and CDR2 YYEEEE. This CDR3 has 17 amino acids.

This rearrangement joins TRBV7-9 to TRBJ2-1, with a tentative D call TRBD1 (6 bases). Deletions cut 5 bases from V and 6 bases from J, with 14 bases between. There are 14 residues in the CDR3. The germline V gene has CDR1 SEHNR and CDR2 FQNEAQ (reference sequence). The DNA for the CDR3 is TGTGCCAGCAGCAGATCCGGGACAATCAATGAGCAGTTCTTC. It yields the protein CASSRSGTINEQFF. The complete variable domain, with remaining parts taken from reference TRBV7-9 and TRBJ2-1, reads DTGVSQNPRHKITKRGQNVTFRCDPISEHNRLYWYRQTLGQGPEFLTYFQNEAQLEKSRLLSDRFSAERPKGSFSTLEIQRTEQGDSAMYLCASSRSGTINEQFFGPGTRLTVL.

The chain uses TRBV7-2 and TRBJ1-2; weak D call: TRBD1 (5 bases). V lost 1 base and J 7 bases, leaving 13 bases between the germline ends. This CDR3 comprises 14 residues. Germline CDR1 reads SGHTA; CDR2 reads FQGNSA. The CDR3 coding sequence is TGTGCCAGCAGCTTAGTGGATCAGGGTTTTGGCTACACCTTC. Encoded protein: CASSLVDQGFGYTF.

In the case of this clone: Germline and junction disagree at one end, which may indicate a read error. The gene calls are TRBV28 and TRBJ1-1, with 7 bases aligning to TRBD1. From germline, CDR1 is MDHEN and CDR2 SYDVKM. This CDR3 spans 12 amino acids. The CDR3 nucleotides read TGTGCCAGCAGTTTACCCGGGACAGAAGCTTCCTTT. Residues: CASSLPGTEASF.

V usage is TRBV11-2 and J usage is TRBJ2-1, with 7 bases aligning to TRBD2. The ends lost 1 base at V and 9 bases at J; junction bases unmatched: 15. The CDR3 extends over 17 amino acids. CDR1 SGHAT and CDR2 FQNNGV come from the germline V gene. The CDR3 nucleotides read TGTGCCAGCAGCTTAGTCTCACTAGCGAGCGTTAGAGGTGAGCAGTTCTTC. It encodes CASSLVSLASVRGEQFF.

The V call is TRBV20-1, the J call TRBJ2-3, with D possibly called TRBD1 or TRBD2 (5 bases each). This CDR3 spans 11 amino acids. Per germline, CDR1 DFQATT and CDR2 SNEGSKA (reference sequence). Between the trimmed V and J ends, which lost 8 bases and 5 bases, there was a span of 11 bases. DNA of the CDR3: TGCAGTTCTTTGAGGGGAGATACGCAGTATTTT. This sequence encodes CSSLRGDTQYF.

This rearrangement joins TRBV4-1 to TRBJ1-1; TRBD1 agrees at 7 bases. Germline assignment: CDR1 MGHRA and CDR2 YSYEKL. V lost 3 bases to trimming and J lost 5 bases; unmatched junction nucleotides: 15. The CDR3 loop spans 17 amino acids. CDR3 sequence: CASSQALGETGKTEAFF. Written as DNA, the CDR3 is TGCGCCAGCAGCCAGGCCCTAGGTGAGACAGGGAAGACTGAAGCTTTCTTT.

This sequence joins TRBV2 and TRBJ1-1; tentatively, D is TRBD1 (5 bases). CDR1 is SNHLY, CDR2 FYNNEI, per germline. Deletions cut 6 bases from V and 2 bases from J, with 13 bases between. There are 14 residues in the CDR3. The CDR3 is CASRVQGFNTEAFF. CDR3 in DNA: TGTGCCAGCAGGGTGCAGGGCTTTAACACTGAAGCTTTCTTT. Together with reference TRBV2 and TRBJ1-1, the CDR3 gives the full variable domain: EPEVTQTPSHQVTQMGQEVILRCVPISNHLYFYWYRQILGQKVEFLVSFYNNEISEKSEIFDDQFSVERPDGSNFTLKIRSTKLEDSAMYFCASRVQGFNTEAFFGQGTRLTVV.

This clone showed up just once. J is TRBJ2-5 and V is TRBV7-9; D is undetermined. The CDR3 extends over 11 amino acids. From germline, CDR1 is SEHNR and CDR2 FQNEAQ (reference sequence). Trimming took 5 bases from V and 0 from J, leaving 1 base between them. The CDR3 reads CASSHQETQYF. The DNA of the CDR3 is TGTGCCAGCAGCCACCAAGAGACCCAGTACTTC. The whole variable domain, filled in from reference TRBV7-9 and TRBJ2-5, reads DTGVSQNPRHKITKRGQNVTFRCDPISEHNRLYWYRQTLGQGPEFLTYFQNEAQLEKSRLLSDRFSAERPKGSFSTLEIQRTEQGDSAMYLCASSHQETQYFGPGTRLLVL.

The rearrangement uses TRBV11-2 and TRBJ2-7; D may correspond to TRBD1 or TRBD2 (5 bases each). This CDR3 is built from 14 residues. V lost 5 bases and J lost 2, with 13 bases in between. Germline V lookup: CDR1 SGHAT, CDR2 FQNNGV. Here the CDR3 DNA reads TGTGCCAGCAGCCTAGCAACAGGACCCTACGAGCAGTACTTC. Encoded protein: CASSLATGPYEQYF.

CDR3 coding DNA: TGCGCCTGCCGCCAGGCTATGACGGAGACCCAGTACTTC. The encoded protein is CACRQAMTETQYF. The rearrangement joins TRBV5-1 to TRBJ2-5; D remains unclear. This CDR3 has 13 amino acids. The V end lost 10 bases, the J end lost 5 bases, and 18 bases lay between the germline ends. The germline V gene encodes CDR1 SGHRS and CDR2 YFSETQ.

J is TRBJ1-1 and V is TRBV27, with 10 nucleotides matching TRBD1. With 8 bases clipped from V and 5 bases from J, the junction kept 2 bases outside the gene matches. Germline V gene data show CDR1 as MNHEY and CDR2 as SMNVEV (reference sequence). The CDR3 has 12 residues. CDR3 sequence (DNA): TGTGCCAGCGGGACAGGGGTTACTGAAGCTTTCTTT. Its protein is CASGTGVTEAFF.

The chain carries TRBV7-2 and TRBJ2-4; TRBD2 is a possible D gene (5 bases). V gave up 1 base and J gave up 0 bases, with 10 bases separating them. The CDR3 loop spans 16 amino acids. Germline-derived CDR1 and CDR2 are SGHTA and FQGNSA. Here the CDR3 reads CASSLELARAKNIQYF. In nucleotides, the CDR3 is TGTGCCAGCAGCTTAGAGTTAGCGAGAGCCAAAAACATTCAGTACTTC.

V is TRBV6-1 and J is TRBJ2-2, with D unclear. Trimming removed 7 bases at V and 0 bases at J, with 12 bases between. The CDR3 covers 15 residues. Germline V CDR1 and CDR2: MNHNS, SASEGT. The DNA for the CDR3 is TGTGCCAGCACCGGTGAAGGCGCGAACACCGGGGAGCTGTTTTTT. It encodes CASTGEGANTGELFF.

The J gene is TRBJ2-7, the V gene TRBV18, with TRBD1 as a possible D gene (5 bases). The germline CDR1 and CDR2 sequences are KGHSH and LQKENI. Trimming shortened V by 3 bases and J by 5 bases, and 14 bases separated the two germline ends. This CDR3 is 14 amino acids long. CDR3 in DNA: TGTGCCAGCTCACCCCGGCAGGGCGGCGACGAGCAGTACTTC. Amino acids: CASSPRQGGDEQYF.

This rearrangement joins TRBV5-1 to TRBJ1-1; 7 nucleotides agree with TRBD1. This CDR3 is 16 amino acids long. Trimming took 4 bases from V and 0 from J; bases not matched to a gene: 9. CDR1 is SGHRS and CDR2 is YFSETQ in the germline V gene. CDR3 in DNA: TGCGCCAGCAGCAAAGAGGGGGCTGGCATGAACACTGAAGCTTTCTTT. Translating gives CASSKEGAGMNTEAFF.

The chain employs TRBV25-1 and TRBJ2-3; D might be TRBD1 (7 bases). The CDR3 has 14 residues. The ends were cut back, 8 bases at V and 4 bases at J, with 16 bases in the middle. The germline CDR1 and CDR2 sequences are MGHDK and SYGVNS. CDR3 amino acids: CASSPARGADTQYF. CDR3 DNA: TGTGCCAGCTCTCCCGCCAGGGGGGCAGATACGCAGTATTTT.

This rearrangement joins TRBV5-6 to TRBJ1-2; the match to TRBD1 covers 9 bases. The CDR3 sequence is 14 residues long. CDR1 is SGHDT, CDR2 YYEEEE, per germline. V was pared by 8 bases and J by 3 bases, with 8 bases of the junction left unmatched. The CDR3 loop is CASTQTGGDYGYTF. The CDR3 DNA reads as TGTGCCAGTACACAAACAGGGGGCGACTATGGCTACACCTTC.

This rearrangement joins TRBV6-5 to TRBJ2-1; 11 bases line up with TRBD2. The CDR3 runs 16 residues. Germline loops: CDR1 MNHEY, CDR2 SVGAGI. Trimming removed 0 bases from V and 9 bases from J; junction bases left unmatched: 7. The CDR3 loop reads CASSYSSTSGSGEQFF. For the CDR3, the DNA is TGTGCCAGCAGTTACTCGAGTACTAGCGGGAGTGGTGAGCAGTTCTTC.

DNA of the CDR3: TGTGCCAGCAGTTACCCGGGACAGGGAATTAATCAGCCCCAGCATTTT. It is translated as CASSYPGQGINQPQHF. The V and J genes are TRBV6-6 and TRBJ1-5, with 9 bases that match TRBD1. V shed 2 bases, J shed 4 bases, and the junction held 6 bases outside the gene matches. The CDR3 runs to 16 residues. From germline, CDR1 is MNHNY and CDR2 SVGAGI (reference sequence).